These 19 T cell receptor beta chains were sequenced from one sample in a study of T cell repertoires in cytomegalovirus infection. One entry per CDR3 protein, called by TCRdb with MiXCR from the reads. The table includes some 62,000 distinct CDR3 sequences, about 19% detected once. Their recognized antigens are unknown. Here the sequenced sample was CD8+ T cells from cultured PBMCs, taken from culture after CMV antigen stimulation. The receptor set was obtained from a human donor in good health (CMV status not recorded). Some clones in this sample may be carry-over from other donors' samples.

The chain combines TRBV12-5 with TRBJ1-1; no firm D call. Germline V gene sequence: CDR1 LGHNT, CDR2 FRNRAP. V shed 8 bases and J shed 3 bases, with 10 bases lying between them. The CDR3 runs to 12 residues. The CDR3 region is CASRKGDTEAFF. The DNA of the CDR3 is TGTGCTAGTAGAAAGGGTGACACTGAAGCTTTCTTT.

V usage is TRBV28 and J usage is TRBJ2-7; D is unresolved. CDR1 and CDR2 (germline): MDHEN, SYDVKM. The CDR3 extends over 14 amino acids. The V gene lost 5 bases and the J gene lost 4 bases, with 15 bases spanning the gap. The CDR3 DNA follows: TGTGCCAGCAGTCCGTCCCCTGCAGCTTACGAGCAGTACTTC. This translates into CASSPSPAAYEQYF. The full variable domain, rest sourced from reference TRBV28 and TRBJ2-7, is DVKVTQSSRYLVKRTGEKVFLECVQDMDHENMFWYRQDPGLGLRLIYFSYDVKMKEKGDIPEGYSVSREKKERFSLILESASTNQTSMYLCASSPSPAAYEQYFGPGTRLTVT.

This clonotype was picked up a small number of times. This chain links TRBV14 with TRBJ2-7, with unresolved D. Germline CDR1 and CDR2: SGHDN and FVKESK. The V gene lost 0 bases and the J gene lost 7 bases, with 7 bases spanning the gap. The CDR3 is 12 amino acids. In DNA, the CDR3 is TGTGCCAGCAGCCAAGAATACCCAGAGCAGTACTTC. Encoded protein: CASSQEYPEQYF.

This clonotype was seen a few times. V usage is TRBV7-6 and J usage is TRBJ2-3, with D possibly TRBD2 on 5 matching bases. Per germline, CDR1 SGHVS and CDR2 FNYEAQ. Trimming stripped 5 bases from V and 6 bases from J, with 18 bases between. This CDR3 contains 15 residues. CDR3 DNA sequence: TGTGCCAGCAGCGGAACCCCGAGGGTCGGTGATACGCAGTATTTT. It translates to CASSGTPRVGDTQYF.

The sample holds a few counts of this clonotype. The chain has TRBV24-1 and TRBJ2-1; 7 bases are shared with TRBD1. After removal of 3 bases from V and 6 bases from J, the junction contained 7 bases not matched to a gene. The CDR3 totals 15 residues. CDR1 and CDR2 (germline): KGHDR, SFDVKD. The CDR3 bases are TGTGCCACCAGTGATCCGACAGGGCCTGGCAATGAGCAGTTCTTC. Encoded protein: CATSDPTGPGNEQFF.

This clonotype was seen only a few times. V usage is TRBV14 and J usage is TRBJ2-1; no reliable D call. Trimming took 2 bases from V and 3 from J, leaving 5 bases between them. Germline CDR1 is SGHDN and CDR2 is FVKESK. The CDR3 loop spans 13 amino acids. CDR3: CASSQNSYNEQFF. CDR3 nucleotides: TGTGCCAGCAGCCAAAATAGCTACAATGAGCAGTTCTTC.

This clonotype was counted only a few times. CDR3 DNA sequence: TGTGCCAGCAGTTACTCTTTGGACGCGGCCTACGAGCAGTACTTC. This gives the protein CASSYSLDAAYEQYF. The chain combines TRBV6-5 with TRBJ2-7, with D unresolved. Germline V gene sequence: CDR1 MNHEY, CDR2 SVGAGI. The CDR3 has 15 amino acids. V dropped 0 bases and J dropped 2 bases, with 11 bases sitting between them.

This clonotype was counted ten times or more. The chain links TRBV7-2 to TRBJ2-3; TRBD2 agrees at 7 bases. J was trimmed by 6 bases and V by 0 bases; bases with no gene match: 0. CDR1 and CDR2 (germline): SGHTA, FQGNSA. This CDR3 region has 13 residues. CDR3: CASSLAGGDTQYF. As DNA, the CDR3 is TGTGCCAGCAGCTTAGCGGGGGGGGATACGCAGTATTTT.

The CDR3 here is CASSLGRGVNTEAFF. The DNA of the CDR3 is TGTGCCAGCAGCTTAGGGAGAGGGGTAAACACTGAAGCTTTCTTT. V is TRBV7-6 and J is TRBJ1-1; D is possibly TRBD1 (5 bases). This CDR3 contains 15 residues. The V end was cut by 1 base, the J end by 2 bases, with 11 bases between. CDR1 is SGHVS and CDR2 is FNYEAQ in the germline V gene.

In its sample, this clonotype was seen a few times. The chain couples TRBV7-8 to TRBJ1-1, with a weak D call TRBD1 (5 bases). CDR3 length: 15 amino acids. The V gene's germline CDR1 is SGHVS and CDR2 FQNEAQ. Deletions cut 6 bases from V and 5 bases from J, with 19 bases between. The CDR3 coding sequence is TGTGCCAGCAGGGCGGGGGGGGGGATAGGGACTGAAGCTTTCTTT. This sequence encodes CASRAGGGIGTEAFF.

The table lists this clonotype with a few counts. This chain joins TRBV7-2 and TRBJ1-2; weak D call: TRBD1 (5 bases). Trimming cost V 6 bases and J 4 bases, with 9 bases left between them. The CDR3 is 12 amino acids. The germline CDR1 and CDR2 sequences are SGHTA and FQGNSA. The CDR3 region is CASREDSYGYTF. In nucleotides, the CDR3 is TGTGCCAGCAGGGAAGACAGCTATGGCTACACCTTC.

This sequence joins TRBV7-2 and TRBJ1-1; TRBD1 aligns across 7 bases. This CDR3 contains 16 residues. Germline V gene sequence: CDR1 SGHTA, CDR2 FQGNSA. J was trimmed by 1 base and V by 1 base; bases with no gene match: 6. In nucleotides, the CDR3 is TGTGCCAGCAGCTTAGGGCGAAAGGGGGCGAACACTGAAGCTTTCTTT. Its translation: CASSLGRKGANTEAFF. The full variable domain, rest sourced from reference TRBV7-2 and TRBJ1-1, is GAGVSQSPSNKVTEKGKDVELRCDPISGHTALYWYRQSLGQGLEFLIYFQGNSAPDKSGLPSDRFSAERTGGSVSTLTIQRTQQEDSAVYLCASSLGRKGANTEAFFGQGTRLTVV.

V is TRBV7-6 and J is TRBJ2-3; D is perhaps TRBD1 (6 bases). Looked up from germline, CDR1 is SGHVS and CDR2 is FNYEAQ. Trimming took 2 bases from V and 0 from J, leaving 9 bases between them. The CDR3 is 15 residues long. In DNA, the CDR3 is TGTGCCAGCAGCTTACAGGGGTCAAGCACAGATACGCAGTATTTT. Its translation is CASSLQGSSTDTQYF.

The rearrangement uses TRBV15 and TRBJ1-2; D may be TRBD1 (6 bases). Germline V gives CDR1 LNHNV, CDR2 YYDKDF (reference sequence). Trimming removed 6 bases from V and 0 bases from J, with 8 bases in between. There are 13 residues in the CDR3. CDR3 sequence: CATRQGPNYGYTF. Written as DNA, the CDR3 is TGTGCCACCAGACAGGGACCTAACTATGGCTACACCTTC.

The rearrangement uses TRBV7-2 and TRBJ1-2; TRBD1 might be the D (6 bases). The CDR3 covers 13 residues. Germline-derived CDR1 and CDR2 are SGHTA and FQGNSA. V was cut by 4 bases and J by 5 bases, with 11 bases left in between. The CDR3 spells CASSWTAPYGYTF. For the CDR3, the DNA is TGTGCCAGCAGCTGGACAGCGCCGTATGGCTACACCTTC.

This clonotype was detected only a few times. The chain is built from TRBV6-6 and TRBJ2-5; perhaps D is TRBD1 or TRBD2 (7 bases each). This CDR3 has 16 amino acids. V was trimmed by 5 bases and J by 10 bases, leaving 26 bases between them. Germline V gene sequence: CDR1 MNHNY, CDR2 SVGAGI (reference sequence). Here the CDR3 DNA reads TGTGCCAGCAGTCGGGAAGTGGGGGAGGCAGGGGGGGACCAGTACTTC. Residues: CASSREVGEAGGDQYF.

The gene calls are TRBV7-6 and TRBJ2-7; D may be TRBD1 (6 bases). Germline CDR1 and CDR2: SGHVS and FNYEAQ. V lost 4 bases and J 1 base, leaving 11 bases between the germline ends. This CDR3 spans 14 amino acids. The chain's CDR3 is CASSYTDSSYEQYF. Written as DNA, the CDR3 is TGTGCCAGCAGCTACACGGACAGTTCCTACGAGCAGTACTTC. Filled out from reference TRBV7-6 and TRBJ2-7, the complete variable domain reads GAGVSQSPRYKVTKRGQDVALRCDPISGHVSLYWYRQALGQGPEFLTYFNYEAQQDKSGLPNDRFSAERPEGSISTLTIQRTEQRDSAMYRCASSYTDSSYEQYFGPGTRLTVT.

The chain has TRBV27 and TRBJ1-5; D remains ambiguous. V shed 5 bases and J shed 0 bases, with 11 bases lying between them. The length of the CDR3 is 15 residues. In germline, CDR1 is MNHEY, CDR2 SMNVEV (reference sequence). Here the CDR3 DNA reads TGTGCCAGCAGTCCCACAGTGATTAGCAATCAGCCCCAGCATTTT. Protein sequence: CASSPTVISNQPQHF.

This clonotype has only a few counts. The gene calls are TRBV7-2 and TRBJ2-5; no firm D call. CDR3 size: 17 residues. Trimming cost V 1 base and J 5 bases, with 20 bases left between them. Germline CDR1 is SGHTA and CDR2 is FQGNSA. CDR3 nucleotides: TGTGCCAGCAGCTTAGGATTTGTAATGGGCCCACGGGAGACCCAGTACTTC. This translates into CASSLGFVMGPRETQYF.